This is a list of T cell receptor beta chains from one sample in a study of metastatic and nonmetastatic thyroid tumors. TCRdb re-clonotyped the PCR reads via MiXCR. The sample holds about 93,000 clones; roughly 13% are singletons and the top ten take roughly 10%. The sample taken for sequencing was blood. These receptors all come from a female donor with papillary thyroid cancer or a benign thyroid nodule (not recorded which). Some clones in this sample may be carry-over from other donors' samples. Both conserved end residues are part of each CDR3. A D gene is named only where the DNA matches it firmly. Expanded clones are given a class, and other clones once, few, many or no size at all.

TRBV6-1	few	TRBJ1-2	.	CASSSPQWMVGYTF	TGTGCCAGCAGCTCCCCTCAGTGGATGGTTGGCTACACCTTC
TRBV5-6	many	TRBJ1-2	.	CASSFDRAPYGYTF	TGTGCCAGCAGCTTTGACCGGGCTCCGTATGGCTACACCTTC
TRBV6-5	many	TRBJ1-1	.	CASSYSRGLKAFF	TGTGCCAGCAGTTACTCGCGGGGGCTAAAGGCTTTCTTT
TRBV6-2/TRBV6-3	many	TRBJ1-6	TRBD1	CASSYPRQGAHSPLHF	TGTGCCAGCAGTTACCCTCGACAGGGGGCGCATTCACCCCTCCACTTT
TRBV20-1	many	TRBJ2-5	TRBD2	CSAPRSGTSGSGAGTQYF	TGCAGTGCTCCAAGATCCGGGACTAGCGGGAGTGGGGCGGGGACCCAGTACTTC
TRBV4-2	many	TRBJ1-2	.	CASSQADRTNYGYTF	TGTGCCAGCAGCCAAGCGGACAGAACTAACTATGGCTACACCTTC
TRBV27	many	TRBJ2-7	TRBD2	CASRDYNKYEQYF	TGTGCCAGCCGGGACTATAATAAGTACGAGCAGTACTTC
TRBV5-1	once	TRBJ2-1	.	CASSLSQGIDEQFF	TGCGCCAGCAGCTTGTCCCAGGGCATCGATGAGCAGTTCTTC
TRBV20-1	many	TRBJ2-7	TRBD2	CSVAGLADYEQYF	TGCAGTGTCGCGGGACTAGCGGACTACGAGCAGTACTTC
TRBV12-3/TRBV12-4	many	TRBJ2-1	TRBD2	CASSLASGRAREQFF	TGTGCCAGCAGTTTAGCTAGCGGGAGGGCCAGGGAGCAGTTCTTC
TRBV20-1	many	TRBJ2-3	.	CSARGLAGMSGDTQYF	TGCAGTGCTAGAGGTCTAGCCGGCATGTCGGGTGATACGCAGTATTTT
TRBV3-1	many	TRBJ2-3	.	CASSERGSSDTQYF	TGTGCCAGCAGCGAGAGGGGGAGTAGCGATACGCAGTATTTT
TRBV11-2	many	TRBJ2-7	TRBD1	CASSLEVGTGYKYF	TGTGCCAGCAGCTTAGAAGTAGGGACAGGGTACAAGTACTTC
TRBV28	many	TRBJ1-1	.	CASSLWLGTDTEAFF	TGTGCCAGCAGTTTATGGCTGGGGACGGACACTGAAGCCTTCTTT
TRBV20-1	many	TRBJ2-3	.	CSARASGPDTQYF	TGCAGTGCTAGAGCCTCAGGCCCAGATACGCAGTATTTT
TRBV5-1	.	TRBJ2-5	.	CASILGEVKETRYF	TGCGCCAGCATCCTGGGGGAGGTCAAAGAGACCCGGTACTTC
TRBV5-4	many	TRBJ2-7	TRBD2	CASSLDSGSNEQYF	TGTGCCAGCAGCTTGGACAGCGGGAGTAACGAGCAGTACTTC
TRBV5-1	many	TRBJ2-7	.	CASSTDGVYEQYF	TGCGCCAGCAGCACGGACGGCGTATACGAGCAGTACTTC
TRBV25-1	few	TRBJ2-7	.	CASSSPPIDRPKSYEQYF	TGTGCCAGCAGTTCTCCCCCCATAGACAGGCCGAAATCCTACGAGCAGTACTTC
TRBV24-1	many	TRBJ2-1	TRBD1	CATTGQGAGNEQFF	TGTGCCACTACGGGACAGGGGGCCGGAAATGAGCAGTTCTTC
TRBV28	many	TRBJ1-2	TRBD1	CASSLTAGQGNYGYTF	TGTGCCAGCAGTTTAACGGCGGGACAGGGGAACTATGGCTACACCTTC
TRBV5-4	once	TRBJ1-1	.	CASSFSVNTEAFF	TGTGCCAGCAGCTTCTCTGTAAACACTGAAGCTTTCTTT
TRBV12-3/TRBV12-4	few	TRBJ1-1	TRBD1	CASSKGDSSVNTEAFF	TGTGCCAGCAGTAAAGGGGACAGCTCTGTGAACACTGAAGCTTTCTTT
TRBV6-1	many	TRBJ2-1	.	CASSSSGRISNEQFF	TGTGCCAGCAGTTCGAGCGGGCGGATATCCAATGAGCAGTTCTTC
TRBV12-3/TRBV12-4	many	TRBJ1-2	TRBD1	CASSLGTGYNYGYTF	TGTGCCAGCAGTTTAGGGACAGGGTATAACTATGGCTACACCTTC
TRBV27	.	TRBJ2-2	.	CASKSATGELFF	TGTGCCAGCAAAAGTGCCACCGGGGAGCTGTTTTTT
TRBV27	many	TRBJ2-7	TRBD1	CASSRGTGDGEQYF	TGTGCCAGCAGTCGAGGGACAGGGGATGGCGAGCAGTACTTC
TRBV20-1	medium-sized	TRBJ1-2	TRBD1	CSASTTGGDYGYTF	TGCAGTGCTAGTACCACAGGGGGGGACTATGGCTACACCTTC
TRBV2	many	TRBJ2-3	.	CASSGGLSTDTQYF	TGTGCCAGCAGCGGCGGGTTGAGCACAGATACGCAGTATTTT
TRBV5-6	many	TRBJ1-2	TRBD1	CASSYQGQGYGYTF	TGTGCCAGCAGCTACCAAGGACAGGGTTATGGCTACACCTTC
TRBV7-2	many	TRBJ1-5	.	CASSLQNQPQHF	TGTGCCAGCAGCTTACAGAATCAGCCCCAGCATTTT
TRBV28	few	TRBJ1-6	.	CASKGGQSSYNSPLHF	TGTGCCAGCAAGGGGGGGCAGAGCTCCTATAATTCACCCCTCCACTTT
TRBV6-2/TRBV6-3	.	TRBJ1-3	.	CASRPWGYRCFHSGNTIYF	TGTGCCAGCAGACCCTGGGGGTACAGGTGTTTTCACTCTGGAAACACCATATATTTT
TRBV7-9	many	TRBJ2-1	.	CASSLVFQQQFF	TGTGCCAGCAGCTTAGTTTTCCAGCAGCAGTTCTTC
TRBV6-2/TRBV6-3	few	TRBJ1-6	.	CASRPRKETSYNSPLHF	TGTGCCAGCAGGCCCCGAAAGGAGACCTCCTATAATTCACCCCTCCACTTT
TRBV20-1	.	TRBJ1-5	.	CSARDGGGGSNQPQHF	TGCAGTGCTAGAGATGGAGGGGGTGGTAGCAATCAGCCCCAGCATTTT
TRBV6-1	many	TRBJ2-1	.	CASSFEDEQFF	TGTGCCAGCAGTTTTGAGGATGAGCAGTTCTTC
TRBV10-3	many	TRBJ1-1	.	CAISESKGKGNTEAFF	TGTGCCATCAGTGAGTCGAAAGGGAAGGGGAACACTGAAGCTTTCTTT
TRBV27	many	TRBJ2-1	TRBD2	CASSLYALRLAENNEQFF	TGTGCCAGCAGTCTATATGCCCTAAGGCTAGCGGAAAACAATGAGCAGTTCTTC
TRBV28	many	TRBJ2-1	.	CASSFASQMNEQFF	TGTGCCAGCAGTTTCGCCAGTCAGATGAATGAGCAGTTCTTC
TRBV10-1	.	TRBJ1-2	TRBD1	CASPPWGQVNYGYTF	TGCGCCAGCCCGCCCTGGGGACAGGTGAACTATGGCTACACCTTC
TRBV20-1	many	TRBJ2-2	.	CSAQRPQGNTGELFF	TGCAGTGCTCAACGGCCCCAGGGTAACACCGGGGAGCTGTTTTTT
TRBV20-1	many	TRBJ2-6	.	CSARALHNYSGANVLTF	TGCAGTGCTAGAGCCCTCCACAACTACTCTGGGGCCAACGTCCTGACTTTC
TRBV5-4	many	TRBJ2-7	TRBD1	CASSLGQGPGYEQYF	TGTGCCAGCAGCCTTGGACAGGGTCCGGGGTACGAGCAGTACTTC
TRBV2	many	TRBJ2-3	.	CATSQRASTDTQYF	TGTGCCACCAGCCAGCGGGCGAGCACAGATACGCAGTATTTT
TRBV20-1	many	TRBJ2-1	TRBD2	CSAGLAGVVSYNEQFF	TGCAGTGCTGGACTAGCGGGAGTAGTCTCCTACAATGAGCAGTTCTTC